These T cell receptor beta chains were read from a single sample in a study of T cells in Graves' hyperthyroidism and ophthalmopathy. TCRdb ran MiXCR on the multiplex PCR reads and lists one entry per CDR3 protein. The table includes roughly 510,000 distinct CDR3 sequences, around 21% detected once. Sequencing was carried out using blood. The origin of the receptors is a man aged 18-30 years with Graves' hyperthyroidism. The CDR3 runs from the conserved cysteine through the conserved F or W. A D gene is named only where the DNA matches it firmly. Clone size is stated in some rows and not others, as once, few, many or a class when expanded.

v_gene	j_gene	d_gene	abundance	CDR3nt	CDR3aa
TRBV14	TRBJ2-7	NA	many	TGTGCCAGCAGCCAAGTGGACTCCTACGAGCAGTACTTC	CASSQVDSYEQYF
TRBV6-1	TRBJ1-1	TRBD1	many	TGTGCCAGCAGTGCGGACAGGGCTACGAACACTGAAGCTTTCTTT	CASSADRATNTEAFF
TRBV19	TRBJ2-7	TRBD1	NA	TGTGCCAGTAGTTCTAAACAGGGGGCGATAATCGAGCAGTACTTC	CASSSKQGAIIEQYF
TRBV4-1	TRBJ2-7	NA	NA	TGCGCCAGCAGCCAAGAAAGGTCGTCGCGGGACACGGGTCGCGAGCAGTACTTC	CASSQERSSRDTGREQYF
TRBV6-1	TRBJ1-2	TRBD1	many	TGTGCCACCACGGACAGGGGTCATGGCTACACCTTC	CATTDRGHGYTF
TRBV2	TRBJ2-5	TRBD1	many	TGTGCCACCAGCCACTTCAGGGGGCGCCGTCAAGAGACCCAGTACTTC	CATSHFRGRRQETQYF
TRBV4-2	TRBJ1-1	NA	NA	TGTGCCAGCAGCCCGGGCTCAGAGAGGAACACTGAAGCTTTCTTT	CASSPGSERNTEAFF
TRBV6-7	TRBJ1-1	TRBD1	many	TGTGCCACCCAGGGGGCGGATACTGAAGCTTTCTTT	CATQGADTEAFF
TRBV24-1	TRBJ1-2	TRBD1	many	TGTGCCACCAGTGATTACAGGGGGGACGGCTACACCTTC	CATSDYRGDGYTF
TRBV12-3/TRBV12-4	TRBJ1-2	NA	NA	TGTGCCAGCAGTAACAGGGAGGATGGCTACACCTTC	CASSNREDGYTF
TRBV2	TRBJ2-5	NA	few	TGTGCCAGCAGTGAATTAAGTACGGCTAGCCGTAATCAAGAGACCCAGTACTTC	CASSELSTASRNQETQYF
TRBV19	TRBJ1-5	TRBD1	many	TGTGCCAGTGCCGGGACAGGGCTCCCTCAGCCCCAGCATTTT	CASAGTGLPQPQHF
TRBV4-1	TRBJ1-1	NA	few	TGCGCCAGCAGCCAAGTGTCCAAAACCCCTGAAGCTTTCTTT	CASSQVSKTPEAFF
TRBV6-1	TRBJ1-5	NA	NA	TGTGCCAGCAGGGGGACTCCGGGGGGTCAGCCCCAGCATTTT	CASRGTPGGQPQHF
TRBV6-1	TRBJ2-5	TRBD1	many	TGTGCCAGCAGTGACAGGACAGGGAAGGAGACCCAGTACTTC	CASSDRTGKETQYF
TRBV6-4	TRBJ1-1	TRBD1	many	TGTGCCAGCAGATTCCAACCCGGGACAGGGGGGGACACTGAAGCTTTCTTT	CASRFQPGTGGDTEAFF
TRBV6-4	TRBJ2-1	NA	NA	TGTGCCAGCAGTACAGACCCGGGCTACAATGAGCAGTTCTTC	CASSTDPGYNEQFF
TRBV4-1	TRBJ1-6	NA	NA	TGCGCCAGCAGCCTCAAGGGTATTTTTCCTCTGATCTCCTATAATTCACCCCTCCACTTT	CASSLKGIFPLISYNSPLHF
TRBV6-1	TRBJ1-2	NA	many	TGTGCCAGCAGTGCCCAGACGGCTAGGGAGGATGGCTACACCTTC	CASSAQTAREDGYTF
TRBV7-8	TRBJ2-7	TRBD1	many	TGTGCCAGCAGTTTAGGCGACAGGGGCTACGAGCAGTACTTC	CASSLGDRGYEQYF
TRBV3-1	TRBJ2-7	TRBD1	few	TGTGCCAGCAGCCAGGAAGGACAGGGGGCGTCGGAGCAGTACTTC	CASSQEGQGASEQYF
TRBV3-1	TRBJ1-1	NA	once	TGTGCCAGCAGCCAACGTGAGCGGGCTTTCTTT	CASSQRERAFF
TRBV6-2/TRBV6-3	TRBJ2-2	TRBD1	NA	TGTGCCAGCACCAAACACCGGGGACAGGGGCCCGGGGAGCTGTTTTTT	CASTKHRGQGPGELFF
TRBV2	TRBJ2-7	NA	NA	TGTGCCAGCAGGGACATATTATCCTACGAGCAGTACTTC	CASRDILSYEQYF
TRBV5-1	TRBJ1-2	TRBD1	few	TGCGCCAGCAGCATCGGAATGGGACCGTCCCGGGACAGGGGTCGCGCCTTC	CASSIGMGPSRDRGRAF
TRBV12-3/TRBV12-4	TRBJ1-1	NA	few	TGTGCCAGCAGTCCGGGACCCACAAGGAACACTGAAGCTTTCTTT	CASSPGPTRNTEAFF
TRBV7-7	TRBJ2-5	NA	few	TGTGCCAGCAGCTTAAAGCCGGGACAGACCCAGTACTTC	CASSLKPGQTQYF
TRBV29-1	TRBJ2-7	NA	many	TGCAGCGTCGTGACCCCCGTCAGCTCCTACGAGCAGTACTTC	CSVVTPVSSYEQYF
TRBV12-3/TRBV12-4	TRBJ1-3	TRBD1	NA	TGTGCCAGCAGCCCGAGGGGGCCTGGACCGGCGGGAGGAAACACCATATATTTT	CASSPRGPGPAGGNTIYF
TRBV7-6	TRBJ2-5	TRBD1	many	TGTGCCAGCAGCTTCGACAGGGACGATGGGACCCAGTACTTC	CASSFDRDDGTQYF
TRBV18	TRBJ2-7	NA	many	TGTGCCAGCTCACCAGGACAGCTGGGGGCCGAGCAGTACTTC	CASSPGQLGAEQYF
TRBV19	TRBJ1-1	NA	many	TGTGCCAGTAGTATCGCCAGGAACACTGAAGCTTTCTTT	CASSIARNTEAFF
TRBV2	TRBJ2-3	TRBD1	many	TGTGCCAGCAGAAGGGACAGGGGGCTTGCAGATACGCAGTATTTT	CASRRDRGLADTQYF
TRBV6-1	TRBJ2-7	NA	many	TGTGCCAGCAGTGAAGGGGGGACAACCCTGAACGAGCAGTACTTC	CASSEGGTTLNEQYF
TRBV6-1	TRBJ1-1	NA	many	TGTGCCAGCAGTGTGAGTAGGGGAAACACTGAAGCTTTCTTT	CASSVSRGNTEAFF
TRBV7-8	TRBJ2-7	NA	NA	TGTGCCAGCAGCTTTGGTCGGGAAGGGTACTACGAGCAGTACTTC	CASSFGREGYYEQYF
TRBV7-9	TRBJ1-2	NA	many	TGTGCCAGCAGCTTAACGGGTACTGACTATGGCTACACCTTC	CASSLTGTDYGYTF
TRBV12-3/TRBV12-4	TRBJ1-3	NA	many	TGTGCCAGCAGTTTCGGGGTGTCTGGAAACACCATATATTTT	CASSFGVSGNTIYF
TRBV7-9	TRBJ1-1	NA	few	TGTGCCAGCAGCGAACTCGACAGGAACACTGAAGCTTTCTTT	CASSELDRNTEAFF
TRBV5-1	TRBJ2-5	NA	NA	TGCGCCAGCAGACTTCCCCGGACAGAGCAAGAGACCCAGTACTTC	CASRLPRTEQETQYF
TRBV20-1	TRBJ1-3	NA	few	TGCAGTGCCATGGGGCTTTCTTTAAGGTCTGGAAACACCATATATTTT	CSAMGLSLRSGNTIYF
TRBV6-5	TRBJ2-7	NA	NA	TGTGCCAGCAGTTTAGGGCAGGGTTGGACCTACGAGCAGTACTTC	CASSLGQGWTYEQYF
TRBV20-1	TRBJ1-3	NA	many	TGCAGTGCCGCCCTAGACGGAACTGGAAACACCATATATTTT	CSAALDGTGNTIYF
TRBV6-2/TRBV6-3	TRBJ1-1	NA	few	TGTGCCAGCAGTTACTCGACACTCGGAGGGAGAATGAGCACTGAAGCTTTCTTT	CASSYSTLGGRMSTEAFF
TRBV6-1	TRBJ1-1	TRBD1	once	TGTGCCAGCAGTGGGACAGGGATTAACACTGAAGCTTTCTTT	CASSGTGINTEAFF
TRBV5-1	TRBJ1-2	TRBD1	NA	TGCGCCAGCAGCTTGGTGCCGGGACAGGGGAACTATGGCTACACCTTC	CASSLVPGQGNYGYTF
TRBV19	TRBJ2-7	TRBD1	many	TGTGCCAGTAGTCCTGACAGGGTTGTCGACGAGCAGTACTTC	CASSPDRVVDEQYF
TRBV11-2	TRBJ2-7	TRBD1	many	TGTGCCAGCAGCTTAGCCGGGACAGCAACCTACGAGCAGTACTTC	CASSLAGTATYEQYF
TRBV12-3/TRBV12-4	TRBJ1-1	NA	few	TGTGCCAGCAGAAAGGGACAATCCCGCGTGAACACTGAAGCTTTCTTT	CASRKGQSRVNTEAFF
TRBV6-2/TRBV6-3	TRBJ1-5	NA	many	TGTGCCAGCAGAAGACAGGAAGGGAGACCTCAGCCCCAGCATTTT	CASRRQEGRPQPQHF
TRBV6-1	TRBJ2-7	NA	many	TGTGCCAGCAGTGAACTGAGGTACGAGCAGTACTTC	CASSELRYEQYF
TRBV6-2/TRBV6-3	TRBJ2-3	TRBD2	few	TGTGCCAGCAGTTACGGGGGGGGCACAGATACGCAGTATTTT	CASSYGGGTDTQYF
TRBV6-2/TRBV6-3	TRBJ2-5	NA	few	TGTGCCAGCAGTTCTCCGGGACGGGGTGCAGAGACCCAGTACTTC	CASSSPGRGAETQYF